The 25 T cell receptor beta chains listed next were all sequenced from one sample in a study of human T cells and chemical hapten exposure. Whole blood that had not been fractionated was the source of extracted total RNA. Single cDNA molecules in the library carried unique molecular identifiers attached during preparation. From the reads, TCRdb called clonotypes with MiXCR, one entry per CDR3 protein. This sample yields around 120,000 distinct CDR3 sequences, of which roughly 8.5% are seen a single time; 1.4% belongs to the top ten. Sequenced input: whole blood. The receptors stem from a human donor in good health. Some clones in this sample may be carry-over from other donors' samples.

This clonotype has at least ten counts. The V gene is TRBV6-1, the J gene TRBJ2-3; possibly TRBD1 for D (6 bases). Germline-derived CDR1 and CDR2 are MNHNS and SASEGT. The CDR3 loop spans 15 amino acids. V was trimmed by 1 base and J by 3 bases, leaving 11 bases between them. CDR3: CASSEGTGFTDTQYF. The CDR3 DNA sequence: TGTGCCAGCAGTGAAGGCACAGGGTTTACAGATACGCAGTATTTT.

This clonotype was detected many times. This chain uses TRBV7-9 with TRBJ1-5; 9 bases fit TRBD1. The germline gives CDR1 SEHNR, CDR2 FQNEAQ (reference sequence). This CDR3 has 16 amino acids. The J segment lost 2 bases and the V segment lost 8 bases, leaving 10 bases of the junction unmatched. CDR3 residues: CASGTGLDRGNQPQHF. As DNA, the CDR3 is TGTGCCAGCGGGACAGGGTTAGATCGAGGCAATCAGCCCCAGCATTTT.

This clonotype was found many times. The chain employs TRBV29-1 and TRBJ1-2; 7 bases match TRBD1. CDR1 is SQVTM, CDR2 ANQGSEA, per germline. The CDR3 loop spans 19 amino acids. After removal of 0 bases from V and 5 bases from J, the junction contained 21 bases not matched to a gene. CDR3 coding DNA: TGCAGCGTTGAAGAGATTAGGCGGTCTTCGGGACAGTCGGGATATGGCTACACCTTC. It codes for CSVEEIRRSSGQSGYGYTF.

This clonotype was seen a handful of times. As DNA, the CDR3 is TGTGCCAGCAGCTCCCCCGGGCGCGAGCAGTACTTC. Protein product: CASSSPGREQYF. The J gene is TRBJ2-7, the V gene TRBV7-9; D gene uncertain. Trimming cost V 4 bases and J 6 bases, with 10 bases left between them. Germline V gene lookup returns CDR1 SEHNR and CDR2 FQNEAQ (reference sequence). The CDR3 sequence is 12 residues long.

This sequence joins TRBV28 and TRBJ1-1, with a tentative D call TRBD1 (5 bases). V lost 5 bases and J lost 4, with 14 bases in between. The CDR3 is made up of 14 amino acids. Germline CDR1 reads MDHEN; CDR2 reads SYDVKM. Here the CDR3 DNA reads TGTGCCAGCAGTAGGCCCCGAAGGGGCACTGAAGCTTTCTTT. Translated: CASSRPRRGTEAFF.

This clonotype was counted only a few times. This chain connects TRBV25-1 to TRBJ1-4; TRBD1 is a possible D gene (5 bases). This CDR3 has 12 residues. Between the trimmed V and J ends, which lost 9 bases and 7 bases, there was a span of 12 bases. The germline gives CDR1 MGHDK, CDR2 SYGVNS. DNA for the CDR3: TGTGCCAGTAACCAGGGAGGTGAAAAACTGTTTTTT. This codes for CASNQGGEKLFF.

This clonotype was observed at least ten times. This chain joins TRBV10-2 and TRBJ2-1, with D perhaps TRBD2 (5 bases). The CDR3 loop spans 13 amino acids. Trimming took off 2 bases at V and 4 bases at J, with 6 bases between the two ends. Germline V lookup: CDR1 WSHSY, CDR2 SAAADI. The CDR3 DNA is TGCGCCAGCAGTGAGGGACTTTACAATGAGCAGTTCTTC. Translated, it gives CASSEGLYNEQFF.

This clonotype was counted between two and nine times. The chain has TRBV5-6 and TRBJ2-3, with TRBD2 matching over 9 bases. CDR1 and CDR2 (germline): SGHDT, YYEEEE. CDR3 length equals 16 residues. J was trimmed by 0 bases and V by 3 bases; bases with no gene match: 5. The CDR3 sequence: CASSWLAGTSTDTQYF. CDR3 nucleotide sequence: TGTGCCAGCAGCTGGCTAGCGGGGACTAGCACAGATACGCAGTATTTT. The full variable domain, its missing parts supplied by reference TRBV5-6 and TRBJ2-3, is DAGVTQSPTHLIKTRGQQVTLRCSPKSGHDTVSWYQQALGQGPQFIFQYYEEEERQRGNFPDRFSGHQFPNYSSELNVNALLLGDSALYLCASSWLAGTSTDTQYFGPGTRLTVL.

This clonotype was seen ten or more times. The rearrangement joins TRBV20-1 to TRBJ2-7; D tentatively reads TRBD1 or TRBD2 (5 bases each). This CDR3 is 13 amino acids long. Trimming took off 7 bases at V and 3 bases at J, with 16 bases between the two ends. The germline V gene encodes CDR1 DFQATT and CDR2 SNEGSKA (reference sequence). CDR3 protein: CSVRAGADYEQYF. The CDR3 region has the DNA TGCAGTGTTCGTGCCGGGGCTGACTACGAGCAGTACTTC.

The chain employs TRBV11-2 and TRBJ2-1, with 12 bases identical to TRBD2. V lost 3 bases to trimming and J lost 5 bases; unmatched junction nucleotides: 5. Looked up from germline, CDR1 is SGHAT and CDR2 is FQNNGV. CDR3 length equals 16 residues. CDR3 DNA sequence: TGTGCCAGCAGCTTGCTAGCGGGAGGGGTTGACAATGAGCAGTTCTTC. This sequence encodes CASSLLAGGVDNEQFF.

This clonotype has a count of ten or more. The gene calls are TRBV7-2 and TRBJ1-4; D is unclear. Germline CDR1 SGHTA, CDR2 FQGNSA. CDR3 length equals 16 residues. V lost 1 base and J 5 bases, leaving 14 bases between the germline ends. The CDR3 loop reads CASSLGMGPANEKLFF. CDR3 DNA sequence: TGTGCCAGCAGCTTAGGGATGGGCCCGGCGAATGAAAAACTGTTTTTT. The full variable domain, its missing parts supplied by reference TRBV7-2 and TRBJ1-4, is GAGVSQSPSNKVTEKGKDVELRCDPISGHTALYWYRQSLGQGLEFLIYFQGNSAPDKSGLPSDRFSAERTGGSVSTLTIQRTQQEDSAVYLCASSLGMGPANEKLFFGSGTQLSVL.

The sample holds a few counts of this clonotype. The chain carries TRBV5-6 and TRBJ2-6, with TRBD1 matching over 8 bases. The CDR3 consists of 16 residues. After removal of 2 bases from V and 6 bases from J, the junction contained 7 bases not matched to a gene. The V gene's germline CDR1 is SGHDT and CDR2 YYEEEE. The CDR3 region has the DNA TGTGCCAGCAGCTTCCCGGACAGGGAGGAGGCCAACGTCCTGACTTTC. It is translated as CASSFPDREEANVLTF.

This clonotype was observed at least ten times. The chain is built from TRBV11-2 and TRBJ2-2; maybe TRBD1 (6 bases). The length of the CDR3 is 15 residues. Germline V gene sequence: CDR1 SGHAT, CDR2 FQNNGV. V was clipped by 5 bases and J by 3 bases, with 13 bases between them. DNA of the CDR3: TGTGCCAGCAGCCGACGGACAGCCTACACCGGGGAGCTGTTTTTT. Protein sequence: CASSRRTAYTGELFF.

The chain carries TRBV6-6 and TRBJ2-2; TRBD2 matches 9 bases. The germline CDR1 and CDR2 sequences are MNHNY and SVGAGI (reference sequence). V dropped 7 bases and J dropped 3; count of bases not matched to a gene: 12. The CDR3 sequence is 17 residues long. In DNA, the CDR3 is TGTGCCAGCACCTTGCCTCCGACTAGCGGTTACACCGGGGAGCTGTTTTTT. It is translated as CASTLPPTSGYTGELFF.

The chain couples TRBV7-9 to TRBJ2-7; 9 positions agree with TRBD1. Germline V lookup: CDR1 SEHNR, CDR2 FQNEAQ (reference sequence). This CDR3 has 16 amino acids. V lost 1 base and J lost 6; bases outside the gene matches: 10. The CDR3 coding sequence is TGTGCCAGCAGCTTAGTTGAACCGGGACAGGGATCCGAGCAGTACTTC. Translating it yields CASSLVEPGQGSEQYF.

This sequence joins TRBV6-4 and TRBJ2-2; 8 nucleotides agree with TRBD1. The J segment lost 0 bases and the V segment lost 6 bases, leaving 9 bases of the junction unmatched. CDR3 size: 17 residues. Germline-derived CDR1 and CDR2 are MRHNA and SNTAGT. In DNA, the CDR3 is TGTGCCAGCAGCCGGGCGGGGACAGGATCGAACACCGGGGAGCTGTTTTTT. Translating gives CASSRAGTGSNTGELFF.

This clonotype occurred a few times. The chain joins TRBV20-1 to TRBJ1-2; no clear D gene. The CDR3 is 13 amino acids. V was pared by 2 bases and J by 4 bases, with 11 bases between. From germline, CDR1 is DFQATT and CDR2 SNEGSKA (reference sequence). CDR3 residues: CSARPADPYGYTF. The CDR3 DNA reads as TGCAGTGCTAGACCGGCAGACCCCTATGGCTACACCTTC.

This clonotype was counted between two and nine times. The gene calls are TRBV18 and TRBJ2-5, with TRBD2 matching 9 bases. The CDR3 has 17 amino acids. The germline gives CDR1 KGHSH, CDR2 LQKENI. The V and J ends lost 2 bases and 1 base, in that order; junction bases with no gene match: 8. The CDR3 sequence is CASSPEFRTSAQETQYF. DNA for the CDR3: TGTGCCAGCTCACCAGAATTCCGGACTAGCGCCCAAGAGACCCAGTACTTC.

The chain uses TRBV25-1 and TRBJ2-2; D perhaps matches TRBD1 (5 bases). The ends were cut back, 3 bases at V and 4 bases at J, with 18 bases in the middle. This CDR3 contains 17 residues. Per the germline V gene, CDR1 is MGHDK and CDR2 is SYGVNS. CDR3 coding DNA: TGTGCCAGCAGTGATTCGGCAGGGTCAACCACCACCGGGGAGCTGTTTTTT. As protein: CASSDSAGSTTTGELFF.

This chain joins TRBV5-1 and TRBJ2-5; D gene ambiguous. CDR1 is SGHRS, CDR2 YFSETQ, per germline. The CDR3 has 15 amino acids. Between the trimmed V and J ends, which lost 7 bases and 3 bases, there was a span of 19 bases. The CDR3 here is CASHRTASQEETQYF. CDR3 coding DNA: TGCGCCAGCCATAGGACCGCGTCGCAAGAAGAGACCCAGTACTTC.

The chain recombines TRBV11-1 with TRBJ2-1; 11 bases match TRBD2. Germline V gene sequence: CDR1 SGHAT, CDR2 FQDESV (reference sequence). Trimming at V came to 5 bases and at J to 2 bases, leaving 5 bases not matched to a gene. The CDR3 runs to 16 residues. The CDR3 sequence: CASSPLAGGPYNEQFF. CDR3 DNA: TGTGCCAGCAGCCCCTTAGCGGGAGGGCCCTACAATGAGCAGTTCTTC.

CDR3 in amino acids: CASSRQGPGGNEKLFF. For the CDR3, the DNA is TGTGCCAGCAGCCGCCAGGGACCAGGGGGTAATGAAAAACTGTTTTTT. V is TRBV4-2 and J is TRBJ1-4; 7 bases map to TRBD1. The CDR3 has 16 amino acids. V lost 4 bases to trimming and J lost 4 bases; unmatched junction nucleotides: 9. Germline assignment: CDR1 LGHNA and CDR2 YNFKEQ.

CDR3 in DNA: TGTGCCAGCAGTTACTGGTACGGCGGGAGCACAGATACGCAGTATTTT. Amino acids: CASSYWYGGSTDTQYF. The rearrangement uses TRBV6-2 or TRBV6-3 and TRBJ2-3, with D perhaps matching TRBD2 (5 bases). Germline V gene data show CDR1 as MNHEY and CDR2 as SVGEGT. V was trimmed by 1 base and J by 0 bases, leaving 11 bases between them. This CDR3 spans 16 amino acids.

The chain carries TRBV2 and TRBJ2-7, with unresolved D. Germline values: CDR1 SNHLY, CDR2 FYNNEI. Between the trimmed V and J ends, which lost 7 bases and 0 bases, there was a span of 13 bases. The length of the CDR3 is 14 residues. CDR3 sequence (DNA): TGTGCCAGCAAGGTAGGAAGGAGCTCCTACGAGCAGTACTTC. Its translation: CASKVGRSSYEQYF.

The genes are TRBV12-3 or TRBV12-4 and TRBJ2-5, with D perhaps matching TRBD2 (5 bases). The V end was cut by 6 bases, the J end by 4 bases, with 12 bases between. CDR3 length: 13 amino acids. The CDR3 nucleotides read TGTGCCAGCAGCGGAGGAGCCCTAGAGACCCAGTACTTC. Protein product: CASSGGALETQYF.